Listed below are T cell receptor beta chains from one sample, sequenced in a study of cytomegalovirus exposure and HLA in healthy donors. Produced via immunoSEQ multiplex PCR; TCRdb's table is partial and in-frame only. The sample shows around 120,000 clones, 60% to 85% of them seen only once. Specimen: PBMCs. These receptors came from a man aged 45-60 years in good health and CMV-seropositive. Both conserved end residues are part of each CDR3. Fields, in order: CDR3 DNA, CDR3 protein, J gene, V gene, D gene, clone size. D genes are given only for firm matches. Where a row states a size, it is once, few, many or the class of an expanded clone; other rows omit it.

CDR3nt: TGTGCCAGCAACTGCACGGACAGAGATGAAAAACTGTTTTTT
CDR3aa: CASNCTDRDEKLFF
j_gene: TRBJ1-4
v_gene: TRBV28
d_gene: .
abundance: .

CDR3nt: TGCGCCAGCAGCACGGGACAGGGGGAGGATGGCTACACCTTC
CDR3aa: CASSTGQGEDGYTF
j_gene: TRBJ1-2
v_gene: TRBV5-1
d_gene: TRBD1
abundance: .

CDR3nt: TGTGCCAGCAGCTTAGGGGACAGGGGCCGACTTAACTATGGCTACACCTTC
CDR3aa: CASSLGDRGRLNYGYTF
j_gene: TRBJ1-2
v_gene: TRBV7-2
d_gene: TRBD1
abundance: once

CDR3nt: TGTGCCAGCAGCCCTGGCGGGGGGGCAAGGTCCTACAATGAGCAGTTCTTC
CDR3aa: CASSPGGGARSYNEQFF
j_gene: TRBJ2-1
v_gene: TRBV9
d_gene: TRBD2
abundance: .

CDR3nt: TGTGCCAGCAGTGTTTTAGCGGGGGGAGATACGCAGTATTTT
CDR3aa: CASSVLAGGDTQYF
j_gene: TRBJ2-3
v_gene: TRBV2
d_gene: TRBD2
abundance: .

CDR3nt: TGTGCCAGCAACCGGCAGGGGGAAGTTGGGGAGACCCAGTACTTC
CDR3aa: CASNRQGEVGETQYF
j_gene: TRBJ2-5
v_gene: TRBV2
d_gene: TRBD1
abundance: .

CDR3nt: TGTGCCAGCAGTTATGGGCTAGCGGGCACAGATACGCAGTATTTT
CDR3aa: CASSYGLAGTDTQYF
j_gene: TRBJ2-3
v_gene: TRBV6-5
d_gene: TRBD2
abundance: .

CDR3nt: TGTGCCAGCAGCTCTGGGCCCTACGAGCAGTTCTTC
CDR3aa: CASSSGPYEQFF
j_gene: TRBJ2-1
v_gene: TRBV7-9
d_gene: .
abundance: .

CDR3nt: TGTGCCAGCAGTGATGGAGCGGTGGGATACAATGAGCAGTTCTTC
CDR3aa: CASSDGAVGYNEQFF
j_gene: TRBJ2-1
v_gene: TRBV6-1
d_gene: .
abundance: few

CDR3nt: TGTGCCAGCAGTCGGACAGGAGCCCACTATGGCTACACCTTC
CDR3aa: CASSRTGAHYGYTF
j_gene: TRBJ1-2
v_gene: TRBV6-5
d_gene: TRBD1
abundance: .

CDR3nt: TGTGCCAGTAGCCGGACTAGCGGGAGGGGGTACGAGCAGTACTTC
CDR3aa: CASSRTSGRGYEQYF
j_gene: TRBJ2-7
v_gene: TRBV19
d_gene: TRBD2
abundance: .

CDR3nt: TGTGCCAGCAGTGGGCGACACTCCTCTGGGGCCAACGTCCTGACTTTC
CDR3aa: CASSGRHSSGANVLTF
j_gene: TRBJ2-6
v_gene: TRBV6-1
d_gene: .
abundance: .

CDR3nt: TGCGCCAGCAGCTTCCGACTAGCGGGAAGCACAGATACGCAGTATTTT
CDR3aa: CASSFRLAGSTDTQYF
j_gene: TRBJ2-3
v_gene: TRBV5-1
d_gene: TRBD2
abundance: .

CDR3nt: TGTGCCAGCAGTGGGACTAGCTACAATGAGCAGTTCTTC
CDR3aa: CASSGTSYNEQFF
j_gene: TRBJ2-1
v_gene: TRBV6-1
d_gene: TRBD2
abundance: .

CDR3nt: TGCAGCGTTCAGAAGGGGCTCGAAGGCTACACCTTC
CDR3aa: CSVQKGLEGYTF
j_gene: TRBJ1-2
v_gene: TRBV29-1
d_gene: .
abundance: .

CDR3nt: TGTGCCAGTAGTATAGGGCCCAATCAGCCCCAGCATTTT
CDR3aa: CASSIGPNQPQHF
j_gene: TRBJ1-5
v_gene: TRBV19
d_gene: .
abundance: .

CDR3nt: TGTGCCAGCAGCCATGACCGTGGGGGGATCGGTGCCCAAGAGACCCAGTACTTC
CDR3aa: CASSHDRGGIGAQETQYF
j_gene: TRBJ2-5
v_gene: TRBV4-2
d_gene: .
abundance: few

CDR3nt: TGTGCCAGCAGCCTTAGGGAGAGGAGGACAGATACGCAGTATTTT
CDR3aa: CASSLRERRTDTQYF
j_gene: TRBJ2-3
v_gene: TRBV6-1
d_gene: .
abundance: .

CDR3nt: TGTGCCAGCAGCGTAGACGCTGGCCATCAGCCCCAGCATTTT
CDR3aa: CASSVDAGHQPQHF
j_gene: TRBJ1-5
v_gene: TRBV9
d_gene: .
abundance: .

CDR3nt: TGTGCCAGCAGCGTAGTAAGACCCCGTAGGGGGAATGAGCAGTTCTTC
CDR3aa: CASSVVRPRRGNEQFF
j_gene: TRBJ2-1
v_gene: TRBV9
d_gene: .
abundance: few

CDR3nt: TGTGCCAGCAGTTCTCACTCAGGGACTGAAGCTTTCTTT
CDR3aa: CASSSHSGTEAFF
j_gene: TRBJ1-1
v_gene: TRBV6-5
d_gene: .
abundance: .

CDR3nt: TGTGCCAGCAGTCCCCGGGAGGGGAAGGAAAAACTGTTTTTT
CDR3aa: CASSPREGKEKLFF
j_gene: TRBJ1-4
v_gene: TRBV7-2
d_gene: .
abundance: .

CDR3nt: TGTGCCAGCAGTTTGGGGAGGAATAGCAATCAGCCCCAGCATTTT
CDR3aa: CASSLGRNSNQPQHF
j_gene: TRBJ1-5
v_gene: TRBV25-1
d_gene: .
abundance: .

CDR3nt: TGTGCCAGCAGCCAAGAACAGGACCCCTACAATGAGCAGTTCTTC
CDR3aa: CASSQEQDPYNEQFF
j_gene: TRBJ2-1
v_gene: TRBV4-2
d_gene: .
abundance: .

CDR3nt: TGTGCCTGGAGTGTAGGGACACCCCAAGAGACCCAGTACTTC
CDR3aa: CAWSVGTPQETQYF
j_gene: TRBJ2-5
v_gene: TRBV30
d_gene: .
abundance: .

CDR3nt: TGCGCCAGCAGCCCGGGACAGCCAGACAATGAGCAGTTCTTC
CDR3aa: CASSPGQPDNEQFF
j_gene: TRBJ2-1
v_gene: TRBV5-1
d_gene: TRBD1
abundance: .

CDR3nt: TGTGCCAGCAGCCCCGGCGAGGCGCAGCCCCAGCATTTT
CDR3aa: CASSPGEAQPQHF
j_gene: TRBJ1-5
v_gene: TRBV11-2
d_gene: .
abundance: .

CDR3nt: TGCAGTGCCATGGGACTCAGGCGTTCCCTCTTC
CDR3aa: CSAMGLRRSLF
j_gene: TRBJ2-1
v_gene: TRBV20-1
d_gene: .
abundance: few

CDR3nt: TGCGCCAGCAGCCAAGAACTAGGCCTAGCGGATTCCTACGAGCAGTACTTC
CDR3aa: CASSQELGLADSYEQYF
j_gene: TRBJ2-7
v_gene: TRBV4-1
d_gene: TRBD2
abundance: .

CDR3nt: TGTGCCAGCAGGTGGGGTCTAGCGGGAGACCTCCCCTACAATGAGCAGTTCTTC
CDR3aa: CASRWGLAGDLPYNEQFF
j_gene: TRBJ2-1
v_gene: TRBV27
d_gene: TRBD2
abundance: few

CDR3nt: TGCGCCAGCAGCTCAGGGGGTCAGGGAGCCTACGAGCAGTACTTC
CDR3aa: CASSSGGQGAYEQYF
j_gene: TRBJ2-7
v_gene: TRBV5-1
d_gene: TRBD1
abundance: .

CDR3nt: TGTGCCACGGCGGAGAGCGAGACCCAGTACTTC
CDR3aa: CATAESETQYF
j_gene: TRBJ2-5
v_gene: TRBV6-6
d_gene: .
abundance: once

CDR3nt: TGTGCCAGCGAGCGGGGGACCACTGGGGCCAACGTCCTGACTTTC
CDR3aa: CASERGTTGANVLTF
j_gene: TRBJ2-6
v_gene: TRBV7-2
d_gene: TRBD2
abundance: .

CDR3nt: TGCGCCAGCAGCTTAGAGGTTAGGGGGGGCACTGGGGCCAACGTCCTGACTTTC
CDR3aa: CASSLEVRGGTGANVLTF
j_gene: TRBJ2-6
v_gene: TRBV7-6
d_gene: .
abundance: .

CDR3nt: TGCGCCAGCAGCTTGGGGGACAGAACAAATGAAAAACTGTTTTTT
CDR3aa: CASSLGDRTNEKLFF
j_gene: TRBJ1-4
v_gene: TRBV5-1
d_gene: TRBD1
abundance: .

CDR3nt: TGTGCCAGCAGTGCCTCTCCGAGTAACGAGCAGTACTTC
CDR3aa: CASSASPSNEQYF
j_gene: TRBJ2-7
v_gene: TRBV6-1
d_gene: .
abundance: .

CDR3nt: TGTGCCAGCAGCTACTCGAATATCAATACGCAGTATTTT
CDR3aa: CASSYSNINTQYF
j_gene: TRBJ2-3
v_gene: TRBV13
d_gene: .
abundance: .

CDR3nt: TGTGCCATCAGTGGGGGGGGAGCGGACGAGCAGTACTTC
CDR3aa: CAISGGGADEQYF
j_gene: TRBJ2-7
v_gene: TRBV10-3
d_gene: TRBD2
abundance: once

CDR3nt: TGTGCCAGCAGCTTATTCCTAGCGGGAGGGCTCGGCACCGGGGAGCTGTTTTTT
CDR3aa: CASSLFLAGGLGTGELFF
j_gene: TRBJ2-2
v_gene: TRBV7-9
d_gene: TRBD2
abundance: .

CDR3nt: TGTGCCAGCAGCCCGCGGGGGGATTACAATGAGCAGTTCTTC
CDR3aa: CASSPRGDYNEQFF
j_gene: TRBJ2-1
v_gene: TRBV7-3
d_gene: TRBD2
abundance: .

CDR3nt: TGCGCCAGCAGCCAGCGCCGGGACAGGATTCTTGAAAAACTGTTTTTT
CDR3aa: CASSQRRDRILEKLFF
j_gene: TRBJ1-4
v_gene: TRBV4-1
d_gene: TRBD1
abundance: few

CDR3nt: TGTGCCAGCAGTTACAGGGAGAACCACGAGCAGTACTTC
CDR3aa: CASSYRENHEQYF
j_gene: TRBJ2-7
v_gene: TRBV2
d_gene: .
abundance: .

CDR3nt: TGTGCCAGCAGCCAAGCGGACAGGGTGGACTATGGCTACACCTTC
CDR3aa: CASSQADRVDYGYTF
j_gene: TRBJ1-2
v_gene: TRBV14
d_gene: TRBD1
abundance: .

CDR3nt: TGCGCCAGCAGCCTCCCGGGACTTAACAATGAGCAGTTCTTC
CDR3aa: CASSLPGLNNEQFF
j_gene: TRBJ2-1
v_gene: TRBV5-1
d_gene: .
abundance: .

CDR3nt: TGTGCCAGCAGCGTGGGAGGGACATCCTACAATGAGCAGTTCTTC
CDR3aa: CASSVGGTSYNEQFF
j_gene: TRBJ2-1
v_gene: TRBV5-6
d_gene: .
abundance: few

CDR3nt: TGTGCCAGTAGTATTCAAGGTGGAGGGCCCACCCAGCACTATGGCTACACCTTC
CDR3aa: CASSIQGGGPTQHYGYTF
j_gene: TRBJ1-2
v_gene: TRBV19
d_gene: .
abundance: few

CDR3nt: TGTGCCAGCAGTACGACAGGGGTGGGAGATACGCAGTATTTT
CDR3aa: CASSTTGVGDTQYF
j_gene: TRBJ2-3
v_gene: TRBV2
d_gene: TRBD1
abundance: .

CDR3nt: TGTGCCAGCAGCCAAGATCTGGGAGACGAGCAGTACTTC
CDR3aa: CASSQDLGDEQYF
j_gene: TRBJ2-7
v_gene: TRBV14
d_gene: .
abundance: once

CDR3nt: TGTGCCAGCAGCTCCGGACAGCATAACACTGAAGCTTTCTTT
CDR3aa: CASSSGQHNTEAFF
j_gene: TRBJ1-1
v_gene: TRBV11-2
d_gene: .
abundance: .

CDR3nt: TGTGCCAGCAGCCGGGACAGGGTGGATGGCTACACCTTC
CDR3aa: CASSRDRVDGYTF
j_gene: TRBJ1-2
v_gene: TRBV7-2
d_gene: TRBD1
abundance: .

CDR3nt: TGTGCCAGCGGCAGGTTCTTCTACGAGCAGTACTTC
CDR3aa: CASGRFFYEQYF
j_gene: TRBJ2-7
v_gene: TRBV11-2
d_gene: .
abundance: .

CDR3nt: TGTGCCAGCAGTGCCCCCAGTGAAGAGACCCAGTACTTC
CDR3aa: CASSAPSEETQYF
j_gene: TRBJ2-5
v_gene: TRBV6-6
d_gene: .
abundance: .

CDR3nt: TGCGCCAGCAGCCCGACAGGGGTTGGAAACACCATATATTTT
CDR3aa: CASSPTGVGNTIYF
j_gene: TRBJ1-3
v_gene: TRBV10-2
d_gene: TRBD1
abundance: .